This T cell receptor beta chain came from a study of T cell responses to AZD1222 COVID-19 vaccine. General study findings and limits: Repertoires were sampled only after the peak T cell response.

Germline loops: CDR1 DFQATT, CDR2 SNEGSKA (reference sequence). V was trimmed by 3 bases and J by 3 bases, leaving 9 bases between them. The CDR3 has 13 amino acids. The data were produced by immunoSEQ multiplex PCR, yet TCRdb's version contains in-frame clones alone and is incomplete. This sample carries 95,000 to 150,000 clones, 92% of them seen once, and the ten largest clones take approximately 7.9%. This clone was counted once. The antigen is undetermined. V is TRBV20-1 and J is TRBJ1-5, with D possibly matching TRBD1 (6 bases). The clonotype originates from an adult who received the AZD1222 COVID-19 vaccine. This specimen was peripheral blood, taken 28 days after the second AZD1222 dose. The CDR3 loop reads CSASRDNNQPQHF. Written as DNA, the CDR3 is TGCAGTGCTAGTAGGGACAACAATCAGCCCCAGCATTTT.